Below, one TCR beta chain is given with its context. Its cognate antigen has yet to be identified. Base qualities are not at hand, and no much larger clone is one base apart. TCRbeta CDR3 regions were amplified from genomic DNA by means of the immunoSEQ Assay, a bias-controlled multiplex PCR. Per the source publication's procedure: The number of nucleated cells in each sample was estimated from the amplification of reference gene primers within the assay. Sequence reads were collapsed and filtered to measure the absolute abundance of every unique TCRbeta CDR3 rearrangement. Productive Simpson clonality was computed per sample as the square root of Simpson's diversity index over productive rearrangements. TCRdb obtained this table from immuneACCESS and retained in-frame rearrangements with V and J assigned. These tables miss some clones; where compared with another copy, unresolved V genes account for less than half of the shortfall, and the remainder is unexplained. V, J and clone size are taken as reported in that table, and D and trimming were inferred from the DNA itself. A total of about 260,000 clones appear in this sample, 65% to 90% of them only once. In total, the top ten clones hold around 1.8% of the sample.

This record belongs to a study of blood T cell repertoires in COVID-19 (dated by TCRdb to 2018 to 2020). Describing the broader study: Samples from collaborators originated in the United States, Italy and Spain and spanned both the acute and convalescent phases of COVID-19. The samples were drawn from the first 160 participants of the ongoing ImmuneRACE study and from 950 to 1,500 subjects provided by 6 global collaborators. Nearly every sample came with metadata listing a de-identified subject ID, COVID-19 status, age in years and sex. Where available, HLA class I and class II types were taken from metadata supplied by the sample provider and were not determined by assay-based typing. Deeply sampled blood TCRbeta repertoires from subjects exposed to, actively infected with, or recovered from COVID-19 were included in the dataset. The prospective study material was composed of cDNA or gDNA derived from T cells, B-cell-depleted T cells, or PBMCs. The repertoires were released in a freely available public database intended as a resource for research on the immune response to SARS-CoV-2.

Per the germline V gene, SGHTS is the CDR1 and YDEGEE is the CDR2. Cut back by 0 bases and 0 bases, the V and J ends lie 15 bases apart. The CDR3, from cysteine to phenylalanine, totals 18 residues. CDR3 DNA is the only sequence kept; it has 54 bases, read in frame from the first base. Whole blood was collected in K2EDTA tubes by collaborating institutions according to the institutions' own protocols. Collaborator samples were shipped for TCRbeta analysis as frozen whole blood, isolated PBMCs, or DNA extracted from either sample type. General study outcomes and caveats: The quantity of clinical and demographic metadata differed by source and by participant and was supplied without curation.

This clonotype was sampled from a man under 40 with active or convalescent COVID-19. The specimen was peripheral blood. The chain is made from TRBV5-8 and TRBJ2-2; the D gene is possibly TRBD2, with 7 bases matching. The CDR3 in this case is CASSLERFGGPNTGELFF. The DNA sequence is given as TGTGCCAGCAGCTTGGAGCGTTTCGGGGGGCCGAACACCGGGGAGCTGTTTTTT.